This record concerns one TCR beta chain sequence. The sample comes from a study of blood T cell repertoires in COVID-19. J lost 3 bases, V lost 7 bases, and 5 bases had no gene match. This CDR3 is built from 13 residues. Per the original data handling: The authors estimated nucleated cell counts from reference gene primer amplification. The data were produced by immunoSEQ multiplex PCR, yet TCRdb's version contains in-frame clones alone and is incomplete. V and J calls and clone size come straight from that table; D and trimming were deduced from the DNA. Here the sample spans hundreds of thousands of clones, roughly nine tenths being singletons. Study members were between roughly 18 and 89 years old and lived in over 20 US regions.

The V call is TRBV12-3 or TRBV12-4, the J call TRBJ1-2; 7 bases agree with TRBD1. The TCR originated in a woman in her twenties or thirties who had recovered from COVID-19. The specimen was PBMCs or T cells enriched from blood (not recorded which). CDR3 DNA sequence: TGTGCCAGCACCCGGGACAGCGACTATGGCTACACCTTC. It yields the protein CASTRDSDYGYTF.